Included here is one TCR beta chain sequence, with context. The CDR3 sequence is 15 residues long. The germline gives CDR1 MDHEN, CDR2 SYDVKM. Unmatched junction bases numbered 11, after V lost 6 bases and J lost 4 bases. The authors' processing: Counts of nucleated cells, estimated from reference gene primer amplification, were obtained. Some clones are missing from TCRdb's copy, which holds only in-frame ones; the method was immunoSEQ multiplex PCR. That table gives V, J and clone size, and the DNA gave D and trimming. The table shows roughly 120,000 clones, with roughly nine tenths occurring only once. The data are from a study of blood T cell repertoires in COVID-19. Study details: Material from acute and convalescent COVID-19 was sourced from the United States, Italy and Spain. PBMCs, B-cell-depleted T cells, or T cells were the source of the cDNA or gDNA that made up the material.

The source of this sequence is an older man who had recovered from COVID-19. The rearrangement joins TRBV28 to TRBJ2-5; 7 bases line up with TRBD2. The sample taken for sequencing was peripheral blood. CDR3 nucleotides: TGTGCCAGCAGGCGGCCCAGCGGGGTGGGAGAGACCCAGTACTTC. Protein: CASRRPSGVGETQYF. The full variable domain, in which reference TRBV28 and TRBJ2-5 provide the parts outside the CDR3, is DVKVTQSSRYLVKRTGEKVFLECVQDMDHENMFWYRQDPGLGLRLIYFSYDVKMKEKGDIPEGYSVSREKKERFSLILESASTNQTSMYLCASRRPSGVGETQYFGPGTRLLVL.